This is a list of T cell receptor beta chains from one sample in a study of CD8 T cells in Susac syndrome. Each CDR3 protein gets one entry after TCRdb re-called the immunoSEQ multiplex PCR reads with MiXCR. The sample yields some 190,000 distinct CDR3 sequences, 90% to 95% seen once. Sequencing was carried out using CD4+ T cells from PBMCs. These receptor sequences come from a human donor in good health. The CDR3 runs from the conserved cysteine through the conserved F or W. The D gene is left open where the match is weak. Only part of the rows carry a size: once, few, many, or a class if the clone is expanded.

d_call j_call v_call clone_size cdr3_aa
NA TRBJ1-1 TRBV29-1 NA CSVDRTRNTEAFF
NA TRBJ2-7 TRBV10-3 once CAISDREPYEQYF
TRBD1 TRBJ2-5 TRBV20-1 NA CSADQGAGETQYF
NA TRBJ2-3 TRBV7-2 once CASSSSPDTQYF
NA TRBJ2-1 TRBV29-1 NA CSVEDPKYNEQFF
NA TRBJ1-1 TRBV29-1 NA CSVGVDSLEAFF
TRBD1 TRBJ1-5 TRBV20-1 NA CSAGGQGEFLQHF
NA TRBJ1-1 TRBV28 NA CASSLPSRAFF
NA TRBJ1-1 TRBV29-1 NA CSVLVTTEAFF
NA TRBJ2-2 TRBV24-1 NA CATIRLNTGELFF
NA TRBJ1-6 TRBV27 NA CASTRRDKVALHF
NA TRBJ2-1 TRBV12-3/TRBV12-4 NA CASTIAVGVSREQFF
NA TRBJ1-1 TRBV19 NA CASTTSVNTEAFF
TRBD1 TRBJ1-2 TRBV2 NA CATTRTGPLYGYTF
TRBD1 TRBJ1-4 TRBV29-1 NA CSAGTADEKLFF
NA TRBJ1-1 TRBV14 NA CASSQVRYTEAFF
TRBD1 TRBJ1-1 TRBV29-1 NA CSVVPQGGLGTEAFF
NA TRBJ2-1 TRBV3-1 NA CASSQRVRKQFF
TRBD2 TRBJ2-5 TRBV7-6 NA CASSFPRGAQYF
TRBD1 TRBJ2-7 TRBV7-2 NA CASSLRTGVYGEQYF
NA TRBJ2-5 TRBV5-6 NA CASSLGFRGEETQYF
NA TRBJ2-1 TRBV19 NA CASSFLGHNEQFF
NA TRBJ2-3 TRBV14 NA CASSQDGYSTDTQYF
NA TRBJ1-1 TRBV7-9 NA CASSLAARTEAFF
NA TRBJ1-6 TRBV20-1 NA CSARPQGYSPLHF
TRBD1 TRBJ1-1 TRBV12-3/TRBV12-4 NA CASSLNRQGNEAFF
NA TRBJ2-2 TRBV29-1 NA CSVHPGRDTGELFF
NA TRBJ2-5 TRBV6-5 NA CASSSTRQETQYF
TRBD2 TRBJ2-3 TRBV7-9 NA CALGGDTQYF
NA TRBJ2-3 TRBV5-1 NA CASGSGSTDTQYF
TRBD2 TRBJ2-7 TRBV20-1 NA CSVQTPAAGTYEQYF
TRBD1 TRBJ2-7 TRBV20-1 NA CSARSGTADYEQYF
TRBD2 TRBJ2-5 TRBV2 NA CASSGLAGGGETQYF
NA TRBJ1-2 TRBV9 NA CASSASGGDGSGYTF
NA TRBJ1-6 TRBV2 NA CASSSYGAPHF
TRBD1 TRBJ1-5 TRBV3-1 NA CASSPPGTGHNQPQHF
TRBD1 TRBJ1-2 TRBV29-1 NA CSVQLLQGNYGYTF
NA TRBJ1-1 TRBV20-1 NA CSAPLLQDTEAFF
NA TRBJ1-2 TRBV10-3 NA CAISESQWTTGYTF
NA TRBJ1-2 TRBV15 NA CATARDDNYGYTF
NA TRBJ2-1 TRBV7-9 NA CASLLTPPEQFF
NA TRBJ2-2 TRBV29-1 NA CSVERPSTGELFF